Listed here are 9 T cell receptor beta chains from one sample, sequenced in a study of spatial heterogeneity in lung cancer. Study outcomes and limitations: In tumors, expanded intratumoral alpha and beta TCR counts tracked mutation counts.

From the 5' RACE reads, TCRdb called clonotypes with MiXCR, one entry per CDR3 protein. The data contain 9,500 to 10,000 distinct CDR3 sequences, roughly half of them singletons. Antigen specificity for these receptors is unknown. The time point here: sample taken at primary tumor resection. The sequencing used lung tumor tissue, collected at surgery. The receptors were sampled from a female donor with early-stage non-small cell lung cancer.

Concerning this clonotype: This beta chain was picked up by a library intended for alpha chains and is off target, so its count carries little meaning. In nucleotides, the CDR3 is TGTGCCAGCAGTTACCGCGCTGGGGGCCTGGGCTCTGGAAACACCATATATTTT. Protein product: CASSYRAGGLGSGNTIYF. The chain links TRBV6-5 to TRBJ1-3; a weak D match, TRBD1 (6 bases). This CDR3 contains 18 residues. V was shortened by 2 bases and J by 0 bases, with 17 bases between the two germline ends. CDR1 MNHEY and CDR2 SVGAGI come from the germline V gene.

Concerning this clonotype: Found in a library prepared for alpha chains, this beta chain is an off-target read, and its abundance has little meaning. The chain joins TRBV7-3 to TRBJ2-3; no definite D call. CDR3 size: 14 residues. Germline CDR1 and CDR2: SGHTA and FQGTGA. The V and J ends lost 4 bases and 4 bases respectively, with 12 bases between them. The CDR3 bases are TGTGCCAGCAGCTCGTCTCTTGGTGCAGATACGCAGTATTTT. Amino acid sequence: CASSSSLGADTQYF.

This clonotype has more than one count but fewer than ten. The library was designed around alpha chains, so this beta chain is a stray read whose abundance carries little weight. V is TRBV4-2 and J is TRBJ2-3, with D perhaps TRBD1 (5 bases). V was pared by 1 base and J by 4 bases, with 15 bases between. Germline loops: CDR1 LGHNA, CDR2 YNFKEQ. The CDR3 totals 16 residues. In DNA form, the CDR3 reads TGTGCCAGCAGCCAAGTGGCTTGGGGCCTCGCAGATACGCAGTATTTT. The encoded protein is CASSQVAWGLADTQYF.

This clonotype was recorded a few times. This beta chain is an off-target read within a library intended for alpha chains, so its frequency means little. The genes are TRBV11-2 and TRBJ2-1; D not resolved. V gave up 3 bases and J gave up 7 bases, with 4 bases separating them. This CDR3 has 11 amino acids. The V gene's germline CDR1 is SGHAT and CDR2 FQNNGV. The CDR3 reads CASSFLNEQFF. DNA of the CDR3: TGTGCCAGCAGCTTTCTTAATGAGCAGTTCTTC.

Details on this clonotype: This beta chain represents an off-target read in a library built for alpha chains; its size is of limited meaning. The gene calls are TRBV28 and TRBJ2-3, with 7 bases identical to TRBD1. The CDR3 loop spans 14 amino acids. Germline values: CDR1 MDHEN, CDR2 SYDVKM. V gave up 5 bases and J gave up 0 bases; unmatched junction bases: 2. Written as DNA, the CDR3 is TGTGCCAGCAGTATGACAGGGAGCACAGATACGCAGTATTTT. Residues: CASSMTGSTDTQYF.

To note about this clonotype: Since it is a stray read in a library aimed at alpha chains, this beta chain has a size that is not meaningful. This rearrangement joins TRBV19 to TRBJ1-2; D is uncertain. The CDR3 contains 18 residues. Per the germline V gene, CDR1 is LNHDA and CDR2 is SQIVND (reference sequence). V was clipped by 7 bases and J by 6 bases, with 30 bases between them. Here the CDR3 DNA reads TGTGCCAGTAAAACGGGCTCGTCGCCAATAAAGGAAACCGATGGCTACACCTTC. Its translation is CASKTGSSPIKETDGYTF.

As for this clonotype: Since it is a stray read in a library aimed at alpha chains, this beta chain has a size that is not meaningful. This rearrangement joins TRBV5-8 to TRBJ2-1; 9 bases are a match to TRBD2. Unmatched junction bases numbered 7, after V lost 2 bases and J lost 4 bases. Germline CDR1 is SGHTS and CDR2 is YDEGEE. The CDR3 extends over 16 amino acids. CDR3 bases: TGTGCCAGCAGCTTAGGGATAGCGGGGGAGTACAATGAGCAGTTCTTC. Translated, it gives CASSLGIAGEYNEQFF.

A remark on this clonotype: The library was prepared for alpha chains; this beta chain is a stray read, so its frequency means little. V and J are TRBV29-1 and TRBJ2-7; 8 nucleotides agree with TRBD1. J gave up 7 bases and V 5 bases, and 4 bases lay outside the gene matches. CDR3 size: 11 residues. Germline V gene lookup returns CDR1 SQVTM and CDR2 ANQGSEA. CDR3 sequence (DNA): TGCAGCGTTCAGGGGGCGGGTGAGCAGTACTTC. Translating gives CSVQGAGEQYF.

Comment on this clonotype: Since it is a stray read in a library aimed at alpha chains, this beta chain has a size that is not meaningful. This chain uses TRBV24-1 with TRBJ2-1; TRBD1 aligns across 10 bases. CDR1 and CDR2 from the germline V gene are KGHDR and SFDVKD. This CDR3 has 17 amino acids. Germline trimming cut 3 bases from V and 8 bases from J; bases unmatched to any gene: 12. The CDR3, as DNA: TGTGCCACCAGTGATCTGAAAACACGGGACAGGGGCGATGAGCAGTTCTTC. Translating gives CATSDLKTRDRGDEQFF.